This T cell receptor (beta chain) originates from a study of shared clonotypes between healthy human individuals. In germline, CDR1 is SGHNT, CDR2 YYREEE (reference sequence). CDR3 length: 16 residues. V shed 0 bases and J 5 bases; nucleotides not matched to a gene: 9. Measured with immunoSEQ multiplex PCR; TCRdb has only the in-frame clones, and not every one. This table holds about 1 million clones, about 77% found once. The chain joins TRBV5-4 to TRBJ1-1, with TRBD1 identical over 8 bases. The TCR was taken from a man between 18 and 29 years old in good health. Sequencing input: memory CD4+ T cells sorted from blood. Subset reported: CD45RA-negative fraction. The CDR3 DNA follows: TGTGCCAGCAGCTTGGGGACAGGGAAGGTGTCTACTGAAGCTTTCTTT. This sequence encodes CASSLGTGKVSTEAFF.